The clone carrying this TCR beta chain was counted only a few times. Its antigen is currently unknown. This beta chain came through as a stray read in a library set up for alpha chains, and its size says little. The sample originates from a study of spatial heterogeneity in lung cancer. Overall study: The average appearance count of each unique TCR and UMI combination in raw reads was more than nine. Study observations and caveats: Blood carried ubiquitous expanded tumor TCRs more at resection than follow-up.

Documented time point: sample taken at primary tumor resection. No cells were sorted before sequencing. The whole RNA sequenced was extracted from tumor, nontumor lung or frozen PBMC. V lost 8 bases and J 9 bases, leaving 15 bases between the germline ends. This CDR3 comprises 12 residues. CDR1 and CDR2 from the germline V gene are SGHRS and YFSETQ. Every molecule of TCR cDNA had its own unique molecular identifier. TCRdb called the 5' RACE reads again in MiXCR, with one record for every CDR3 protein. The sample has approximately 770 distinct CDR3 sequences; 15% to 20% are singletons. The receptor was derived from a male donor with early-stage non-small cell lung cancer. This material consisted of PBMCs, taken at surgery. The chain recombines TRBV5-1 with TRBJ2-1; no reliable D call. CDR3 bases: TGCGCCAGTGCTGACGTTCCTAGTGAGCAGTTCTTC. Translation: CASADVPSEQFF.